Listed below are T cell receptor beta chains from one sample, sequenced in a study of beta chain features in type 1 diabetes. Libraries were prepared by immunoSEQ multiplex PCR; TCRdb keeps only in-frame clonotypes and omits some of them. The table lists about 9,200 clones, 75% to 80% of them singletons. The sequenced sample consisted of Tregs from blood. The receptors come from a woman aged 18-30 years in good health. Each CDR3 is given with its conserved first and last residue. A D gene is named only where the DNA matches it firmly. Not all rows give a size; the values are once, few, many and, for expanded clones, a class.

D gene,V gene,J gene,clone size,CDR3 DNA,CDR3 protein
.,TRBV2,TRBJ1-2,.,TGTGCCAGCAGCAGGGTAGGGGGCTACACCTTC,CASSRVGGYTF
.,TRBV5-4,TRBJ1-2,.,TGTGCCAGCAGCTTGGCCTTCGGCTATGGCTACACCTTC,CASSLAFGYGYTF
.,TRBV6-4,TRBJ2-1,.,TGTGCCAGCAGTGACTCGAGGGGCGGGATCCCCCATGAGCAGTTCTTC,CASSDSRGGIPHEQFF
.,TRBV30,TRBJ1-2,.,TGTGCCTGGAGTGAGTACAGCAACTATGGCTACACCTTC,CAWSEYSNYGYTF
.,TRBV18,TRBJ1-1,.,TGTGCCAGCTCACCCACGAAGGCGGGGGGGGCCACTGAAGCTTTCTTT,CASSPTKAGGATEAFF
TRBD2,TRBV28,TRBJ2-1,.,TGTGCCAGCAGTTCGGGGGGGCCAAGGAATGAGCAGTTCTTC,CASSSGGPRNEQFF
.,TRBV6-1,TRBJ2-1,.,TGTGCCAGCAGTCTAACAGGAAATCCAATCAATGAGCAGTTCTTC,CASSLTGNPINEQFF
TRBD2,TRBV4-1,TRBJ2-5,.,TGCGCCAGCTCAGGGGGGGCTAGCGGGAGTTTGGAGACCCAGTACTTC,CASSGGASGSLETQYF
.,TRBV6-5,TRBJ1-1,.,TGTGCCAGCAGTTACGGGGGGTCAGTCACTGAAGCTTTCTTT,CASSYGGSVTEAFF
.,TRBV7-3,TRBJ1-2,.,TGTGCCAGCAGCCCGCGGTCCGCACCGGGGTATGGCTACACCTTC,CASSPRSAPGYGYTF
.,TRBV18,TRBJ2-7,.,TGTGCCAGCACTTCCGGTGCAGGGCAGTCCTACGAGCAGTACTTC,CASTSGAGQSYEQYF
.,TRBV30,TRBJ1-2,.,TGTGCCTGGAGGACTAAGACTATTGGCTACACCTTC,CAWRTKTIGYTF
TRBD1,TRBV5-1,TRBJ1-2,.,TGCGCCAGCACCCTGGGGACAGGGCAGGGCTACACCTTC,CASTLGTGQGYTF
.,TRBV27,TRBJ1-1,.,TGTGCCAGCAGAATACAGGCTTCGAACACTGAAGCTTTCTTT,CASRIQASNTEAFF
TRBD1,TRBV5-1,TRBJ2-3,.,TGCGCCAGCAGCTTCTGGACAGGGGGCACAGATACGCAGTATTTT,CASSFWTGGTDTQYF
.,TRBV7-2,TRBJ2-3,.,TGTGCCAGCCTGTCCGTGTGGGAGGATACGCAGTATTTT,CASLSVWEDTQYF
.,TRBV7-9,TRBJ1-2,.,TGTGCCAGCAGCTCCTCGGGGGGCCCCTATGGCTACACCTTC,CASSSSGGPYGYTF
.,TRBV6-1,TRBJ1-2,.,TGTGCCAGCAGTGAAGCTGGCAGAATCTATGGCTACACCTTC,CASSEAGRIYGYTF
.,TRBV11-2,TRBJ2-2,.,TGTGCCAGCAGCTTCGGGGGGAACACCGGGGAGCTGTTTTTT,CASSFGGNTGELFF
.,TRBV5-1,TRBJ1-1,.,TGCGCCAGCAGCCCACCCAGGGTGGGGGGCACTGAAGCTTTCTTT,CASSPPRVGGTEAFF
.,TRBV4-1,TRBJ2-7,.,TGCGCCAGCAGCCAAGATTTGGCACGGGTTTACGAGCAGTACTTC,CASSQDLARVYEQYF
TRBD1,TRBV10-3,TRBJ1-1,few,TGTGCCATCAGAGGACAGGGCATGAACACTGAAGCTTTCTTT,CAIRGQGMNTEAFF
TRBD1,TRBV19,TRBJ1-1,.,TGTGCCAGTGGTAAGAGGGGGCCCCATGAAGCTTTCTTT,CASGKRGPHEAFF
.,TRBV6-1,TRBJ2-2,.,TGTGCCAGCATTCTTGAAGCCGGTACCACCGGGGAGCTGTTTTTT,CASILEAGTTGELFF
TRBD2,TRBV7-3,TRBJ2-3,.,TGTGCCAGCAGCTTAACGGGCACTGGCGGGGGTCCCACAGATACGCAGTATTTT,CASSLTGTGGGPTDTQYF
TRBD2,TRBV7-9,TRBJ2-3,.,TGTGCCAGCAGCAGCATAGCGGGGCGGGGCACAGATACGCAGTATTTT,CASSSIAGRGTDTQYF
.,TRBV19,TRBJ2-1,few,TGTGCCAGTAGTATCTGGAGTGAGTTGGACAATGAGCAGTTCTTC,CASSIWSELDNEQFF
.,TRBV5-1,TRBJ2-7,few,TGCGCCAGCAGCTTGGCCGGGGACATCTACTACGAGCAGTACTTC,CASSLAGDIYYEQYF
.,TRBV10-3,TRBJ2-7,.,TGTGCCATCAGGTTCTCACAAAACTCCTACGAGCAGTACTTC,CAIRFSQNSYEQYF
TRBD2,TRBV5-1,TRBJ2-1,.,TGCGCCAGCAGCTTGACTAGCGGGGGGGAGACAAGTGAGCAGTTCTTC,CASSLTSGGETSEQFF
TRBD2,TRBV5-1,TRBJ2-1,once,TGCGCCAGCAGCTCTGGGAGTACAGCGGGGGGGGCTGGCGTCTTC,CASSSGSTAGGAGVF
TRBD1,TRBV10-3,TRBJ2-7,few,TGTGCCATCAGTGAGACGACAGGGGGATCCTACGAGCAGTACTTC,CAISETTGGSYEQYF
.,TRBV7-8,TRBJ1-5,.,TGTGCCAGCAGCTTAGTTAGGGGATATAGCAATCAGCCCCAGCATTTT,CASSLVRGYSNQPQHF
.,TRBV30,TRBJ2-3,few,TGTGCCTGGAGTCCGGGAGCAAGGGTAACAGATACGCAGTATTTT,CAWSPGARVTDTQYF
.,TRBV4-2,TRBJ1-1,.,TGTGCCAGCAGCCCCCGGACAGTTACTGAAGCTTTCTTT,CASSPRTVTEAFF
TRBD1,TRBV5-4,TRBJ1-1,once,TGTGCCAGCAGGCGGGACAGGGGGAACACTGAAGCTTTCTTT,CASRRDRGNTEAFF
.,TRBV29-1,TRBJ2-7,.,TGCAGCGTTGGGGGGGCGGAGGCGGGGGAATACGAGCAGTACTTC,CSVGGAEAGEYEQYF
.,TRBV18,TRBJ2-5,.,TGTGCCAGCTCACAAAACATAGACAGAGGCCAAGAGACCCAGTACTTC,CASSQNIDRGQETQYF
TRBD1,TRBV5-4,TRBJ1-2,.,TGTGCCAGCAGCTTGGACCCGACAGGGGGCTATGGCTACACCTTC,CASSLDPTGGYGYTF
TRBD1,TRBV30,TRBJ2-5,.,TGTGCCGGGGGTTCAGGGGGAAACCAAGAGACCCAGTACTTC,CAGGSGGNQETQYF
.,TRBV19,TRBJ2-2,.,TGTGCCAGTAGTATCGTCCGCGGGACCTACACCGGGGAGCTGTTTTTT,CASSIVRGTYTGELFF
.,TRBV7-2,TRBJ1-1,few,TGTGCCAGCAGTGGCTGGGCCCTGAACACTGAAGCTTTCTTT,CASSGWALNTEAFF
.,TRBV30,TRBJ1-1,.,TGTGCCTGGACAAAGCAGGGCGTAACTGAAGCTTTCTTT,CAWTKQGVTEAFF
TRBD1,TRBV6-6,TRBJ2-7,.,TGTGCCAGCAGTGGCCCGGGACAGGGAAACTACGAGCAGTACTTC,CASSGPGQGNYEQYF
.,TRBV30,TRBJ2-5,.,TGTGCCTGGAGTGTAGCAGGGGCACAAGAGACCCAGTACTTC,CAWSVAGAQETQYF
TRBD1,TRBV14,TRBJ1-1,.,TGTGCCAGCAGCCAAGAAGGGGGCTTAACTGAAGCTTTCTTT,CASSQEGGLTEAFF
.,TRBV6-1,TRBJ2-3,.,TGTGCCAGCAGGATAGCGCGTAGCACAGATACGCAGTATTTT,CASRIARSTDTQYF
.,TRBV9,TRBJ1-1,few,TGTGCCAGCAGCGCCCAGATAGGGAGGATTAACACTGAAGCTTTCTTT,CASSAQIGRINTEAFF
TRBD1,TRBV5-1,TRBJ1-5,once,TGCGCCAGCAGCTTCGACAGGGGTCAGCCCCAGCATTTT,CASSFDRGQPQHF
.,TRBV18,TRBJ1-2,.,TGTGCCAGCTCTCCTCGACCGACGGAGAACTATGGCTACACCTTC,CASSPRPTENYGYTF
.,TRBV6-1,TRBJ2-2,.,TGTGCCAGCAGTGATTTCGGGTTCGGGGAGCTGTTTTTT,CASSDFGFGELFF
TRBD2,TRBV7-9,TRBJ2-5,once,TGTGCCAGCAGCTCCCTCCGACTAGCGGGGGGCCAAGAGACCCAGTACTTC,CASSSLRLAGGQETQYF
.,TRBV30,TRBJ1-1,.,TGTGCCTGGAGTGTATCTCGGAACACTGAAGCTTTCTTT,CAWSVSRNTEAFF
TRBD1,TRBV11-1,TRBJ1-1,.,TGTGCCAGCAGCATCCGGACAGGGGGCCTGAACACTGAAGCTTTCTTT,CASSIRTGGLNTEAFF